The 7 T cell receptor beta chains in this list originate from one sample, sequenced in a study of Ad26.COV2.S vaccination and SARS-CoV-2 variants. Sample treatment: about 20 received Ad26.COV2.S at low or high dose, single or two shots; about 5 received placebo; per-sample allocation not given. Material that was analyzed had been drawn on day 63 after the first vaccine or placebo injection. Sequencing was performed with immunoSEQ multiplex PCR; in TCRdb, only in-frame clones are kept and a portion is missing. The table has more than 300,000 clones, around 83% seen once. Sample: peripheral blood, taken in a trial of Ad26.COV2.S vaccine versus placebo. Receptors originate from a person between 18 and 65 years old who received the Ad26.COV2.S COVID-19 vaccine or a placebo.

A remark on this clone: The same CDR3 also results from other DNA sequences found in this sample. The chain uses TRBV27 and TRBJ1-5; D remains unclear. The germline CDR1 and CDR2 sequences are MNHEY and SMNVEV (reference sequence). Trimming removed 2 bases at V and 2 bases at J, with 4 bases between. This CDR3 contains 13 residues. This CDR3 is CASSLRGNQPQHF. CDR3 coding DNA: TGTGCCAGCAGTTTACGGGGCAATCAGCCCCAGCATTTT.

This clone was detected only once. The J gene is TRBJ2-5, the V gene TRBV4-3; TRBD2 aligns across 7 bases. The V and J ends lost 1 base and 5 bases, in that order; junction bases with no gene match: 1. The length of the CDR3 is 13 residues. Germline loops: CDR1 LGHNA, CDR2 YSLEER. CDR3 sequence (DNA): TGCGCCAGCAGCCAAGTGGGGGGGGAGACCCAGTACTTC. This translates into CASSQVGGETQYF.

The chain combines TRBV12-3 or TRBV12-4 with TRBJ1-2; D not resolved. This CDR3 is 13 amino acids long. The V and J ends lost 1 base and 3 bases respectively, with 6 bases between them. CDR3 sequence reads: CASSLGIDYGYTF. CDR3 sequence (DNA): TGTGCCAGCAGTTTAGGCATCGACTATGGCTACACCTTC.

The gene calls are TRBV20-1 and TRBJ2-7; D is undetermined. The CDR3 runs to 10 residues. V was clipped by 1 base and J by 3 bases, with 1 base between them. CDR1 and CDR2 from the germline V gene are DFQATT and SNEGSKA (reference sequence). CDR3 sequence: CSARGYEQYF. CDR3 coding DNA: TGCAGTGCTAGAGGCTACGAGCAGTACTTC.

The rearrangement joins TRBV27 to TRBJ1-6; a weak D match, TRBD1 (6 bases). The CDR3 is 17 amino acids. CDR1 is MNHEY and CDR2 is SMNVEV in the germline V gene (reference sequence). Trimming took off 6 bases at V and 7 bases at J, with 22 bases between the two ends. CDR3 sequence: CASSPLAGEMGNSPLHF. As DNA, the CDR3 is TGTGCCAGCAGCCCATTGGCAGGGGAAATGGGGAATTCACCCCTCCACTTT.

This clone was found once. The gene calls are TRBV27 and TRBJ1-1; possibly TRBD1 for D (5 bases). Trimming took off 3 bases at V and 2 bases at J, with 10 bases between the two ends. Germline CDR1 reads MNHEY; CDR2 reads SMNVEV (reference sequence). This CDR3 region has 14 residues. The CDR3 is CASSLLGPNTEAFF. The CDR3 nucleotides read TGTGCCAGCAGTTTGTTGGGACCAAACACTGAAGCTTTCTTT.

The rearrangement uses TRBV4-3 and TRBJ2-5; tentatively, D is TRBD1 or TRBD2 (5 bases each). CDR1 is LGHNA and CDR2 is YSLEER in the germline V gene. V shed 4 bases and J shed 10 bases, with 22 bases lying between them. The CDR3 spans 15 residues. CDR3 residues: CASSPDGAARRIQYF. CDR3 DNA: TGCGCCAGCAGCCCCGACGGGGCAGCCCGAAGGATCCAGTACTTC.